The present T cell receptor beta chain was sequenced within a study of cytomegalovirus exposure and HLA in healthy donors. Regarding the study as a whole: In a later analysis, a genetic analysis reported fewer productive-TCR N-insertions in an Asian-associated ancestry cluster than the cohort average.

To note about this clone: Antigen unknown.

Germline V gene lookup returns CDR1 KGHSH and CDR2 LQKENI. The CDR3 spans 16 residues. The trim removed 3 bases at V and 7 bases at J, leaving 9 bases unmatched. PCR amplification relied on 60 Vbeta primers (plus 13 Jbeta primers). Original data processing: A later analysis counted about 80 million unique TCR beta chains, some 12 million shared. Clones were sequenced by immunoSEQ multiplex PCR, and TCRdb holds only the in-frame ones, with some missing. The V and J calls and clone size come from that table; D and trimming were worked out from the DNA. The sample lists approximately 120,000 clones, around 73% occurring once.

This receptor was obtained from a man in his forties or fifties in good health and CMV-seronegative. The specimen sequenced was PBMCs. This chain links TRBV18 with TRBJ1-4, with 9 bases matching TRBD1. The DNA for the CDR3 is TGTGCCAGCTCACCCGTTACAGGGGGCCGCGGTGAAAAACTGTTTTTT. As protein: CASSPVTGGRGEKLFF.